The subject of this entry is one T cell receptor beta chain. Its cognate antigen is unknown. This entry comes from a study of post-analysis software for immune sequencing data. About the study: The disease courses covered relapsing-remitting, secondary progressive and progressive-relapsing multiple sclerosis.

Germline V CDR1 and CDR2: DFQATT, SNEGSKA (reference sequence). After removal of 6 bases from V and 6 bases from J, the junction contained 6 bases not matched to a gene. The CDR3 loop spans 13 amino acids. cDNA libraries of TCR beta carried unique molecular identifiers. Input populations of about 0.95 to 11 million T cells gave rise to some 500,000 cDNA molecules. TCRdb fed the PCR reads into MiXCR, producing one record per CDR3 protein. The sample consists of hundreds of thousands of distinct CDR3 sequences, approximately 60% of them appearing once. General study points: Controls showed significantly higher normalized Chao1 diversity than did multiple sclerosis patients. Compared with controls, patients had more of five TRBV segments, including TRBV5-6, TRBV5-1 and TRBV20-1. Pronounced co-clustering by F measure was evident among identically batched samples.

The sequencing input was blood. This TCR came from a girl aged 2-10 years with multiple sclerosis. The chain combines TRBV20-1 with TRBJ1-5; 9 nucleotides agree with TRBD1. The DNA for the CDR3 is TGCAGTGCCCAACAGGGGGCGGGTCAGCCCCAGCATTTT. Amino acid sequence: CSAQQGAGQPQHF.